This TCR beta chain was identified in a study of OX40 agonist ivuxolimab in advanced cancers. Study as a whole: At 0.01 to 10 mg/kg, ivuxolimab was administered intravenously to patients every 2 weeks. Three patients, one with hepatocellular carcinoma and two with cutaneous melanoma, achieved partial responses.

Using immunoSEQ multiplex PCR, the repertoire was profiled, and TCRdb retains in-frame clones only, with some absent. Altogether about 150,000 clones are present, roughly 94% being singletons, with the ten largest covering 0.31%. This TCR was recovered from an adult with an advanced solid tumor such as melanoma, head and neck, liver or kidney cancer. The input for sequencing was CD4+ or CD8+ T cells sorted from blood, taken in a trial of the OX40 agonist ivuxolimab.

CDR3 nucleotides: TGTGCCAGCAGCAAATCTCGACAGGGAGATAACTATGGCTACACCTTC. This translates into CASSKSRQGDNYGYTF. The chain combines TRBV21-1 with TRBJ1-2; TRBD1 reflects the table's D call only, with no check against the DNA. TRBV21-1 is recorded as a pseudogene. This CDR3 spans 16 amino acids.